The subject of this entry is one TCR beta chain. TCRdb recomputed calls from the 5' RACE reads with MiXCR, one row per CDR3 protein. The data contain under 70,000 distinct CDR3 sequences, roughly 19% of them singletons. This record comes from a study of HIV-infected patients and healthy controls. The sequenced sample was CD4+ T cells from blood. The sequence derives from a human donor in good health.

The CDR3 coding sequence is TGCAGCGTAAGAGAGAACACTGAAGCTTTCTTT. This sequence encodes CSVRENTEAFF. The rearrangement joins TRBV29-1 to TRBJ1-1; D remains ambiguous. Trimming removed 6 bases at V and 1 base at J, with 6 bases between. CDR1 is SQVTM and CDR2 is ANQGSEA in the germline V gene. CDR3 size: 11 residues.